The next 30 T cell receptor beta chains were all read from a single sample in a study of shared clonotypes between healthy human individuals. Profiling relied on immunoSEQ multiplex PCR, and the TCRdb table lists in-frame clones only, not all of them. Of some 500,000 clones in the sample, 77% were seen once. Sequencing was done on a sample of PBMCs. These receptors all come from a woman in her 40s in good health. Some clones in this sample may be carry-over from other donors' samples.

The rearrangement uses TRBV14 and TRBJ2-7, with TRBD1 identical over 9 bases. Germline CDR1 reads SGHDN; CDR2 reads FVKESK. The CDR3 runs to 14 residues. V was clipped by 4 bases and J by 3 bases; unmatched bases: 4. CDR3 protein: CASSRDRAVYEQYF. The CDR3 bases are TGTGCCAGCAGCCGGGACAGGGCCGTCTACGAGCAGTACTTC.

Only a few counts were recorded for this clone. V gene TRBV27 combines with J gene TRBJ1-2; the match to TRBD1 covers 7 bases. Trimming removed 6 bases from V and 8 bases from J; junction bases left unmatched: 9. Germline CDR1 reads MNHEY; CDR2 reads SMNVEV (reference sequence). There are 13 residues in the CDR3. CDR3 sequence (DNA): TGTGCCAGCAGCAGAAACAGGGGTCGGGGCTACACCTTC. This codes for CASSRNRGRGYTF.

The chain combines TRBV7-2 with TRBJ2-1, with TRBD2 as a possible D gene (5 bases). Germline CDR1 reads SGHTA; CDR2 reads FQGNSA. The CDR3 is 14 residues long. Trimming left V 0 bases short and J 7 bases short, with 10 bases between. CDR3 sequence: CASSLAAGGNEQFF. For the CDR3, the DNA is TGTGCCAGCAGCTTAGCGGCAGGCGGGAATGAGCAGTTCTTC.

This clone appeared a few times. The chain recombines TRBV5-1 with TRBJ2-7; 8 nucleotides align to TRBD1. Germline V gene lookup returns CDR1 SGHRS and CDR2 YFSETQ. Unmatched junction bases numbered 8, after V lost 6 bases and J lost 3 bases. CDR3 length: 14 amino acids. The CDR3 bases are TGCGCCAGCAAGCGGACAGGGACCGACTACGAGCAGTACTTC. This translates into CASKRTGTDYEQYF.

CDR3 region: CATSRDYSNQPQHF. The DNA of the CDR3 is TGTGCCACCAGCAGAGATTATTCCAATCAGCCCCAGCATTTT. This sequence joins TRBV15 and TRBJ1-5; D remains unclear. CDR1 is LNHNV and CDR2 is YYDKDF in the germline V gene (reference sequence). The CDR3 contains 14 residues. Between the trimmed V and J ends, which lost 0 bases and 3 bases, there was a span of 6 bases.

There are a few counts of this clone. J is TRBJ1-2 and V is TRBV4-3; 8 positions agree with TRBD1. Germline values: CDR1 LGHNA, CDR2 YSLEER. Trimming cost V 1 base and J 7 bases; bases outside gene matches: 11. This CDR3 is 16 amino acids long. This chain's CDR3 is CASSQVASGGLGGYTF. The CDR3 DNA is TGCGCCAGCAGCCAAGTGGCCTCAGGGGGCTTGGGTGGCTACACCTTC.

This clone was seen only once. In nucleotides, the CDR3 is TGTGCCAGTAGTAAAGGCTCTACAGGGAACTACGAGCAGTACTTC. Translation gives CASSKGSTGNYEQYF. This rearrangement joins TRBV19 to TRBJ2-7; TRBD1 is a possible D gene (6 bases). The V gene lost 4 bases and the J gene lost 3 bases, with 16 bases spanning the gap. Germline CDR1 is LNHDA and CDR2 is SQIVND (reference sequence). This CDR3 has 15 residues.

For this clone: A far bigger clonotype differs at one base, so this is likely a read error. V gene TRBV7-2 combines with J gene TRBJ2-7; D gene ambiguous. The CDR3 contains 13 residues. CDR1 and CDR2 from the germline V gene are SGHTA and FQGNSA. CDR3 DNA sequence: TGTGCCGGCAGCTCTGGAGAGTCCTACGAGCAGTACTTC. Protein: CAGSSGESYEQYF.

The rearrangement links TRBV2 to TRBJ2-7; 8 nucleotides agree with TRBD1. Looked up from germline, CDR1 is SNHLY and CDR2 is FYNNEI. This CDR3 spans 12 amino acids. After removal of 11 bases from V and 2 bases from J, the junction contained 5 bases not matched to a gene. Written as DNA, the CDR3 is TGTGCCGGGGGGACAGGCGCCTACGAGCAGTACTTC. Amino acids: CAGGTGAYEQYF.

As to this clone: Only one base separates this from a far larger clonotype, so it likely reflects a read error. The sample contains more than one DNA sequence encoding this CDR3. This chain connects TRBV5-4 to TRBJ2-2; D not resolved. Germline lookup yields CDR1 SGHNT and CDR2 YYREEE (reference sequence). The CDR3 consists of 14 residues. V lost 2 bases, J lost 5 bases, and 10 bases lay in between. CDR3 nucleotide sequence: TGTGCCAGCAGCTTAATGGGGAATACCGGGGAGCTGTTTTTT. This encodes CASSLMGNTGELFF.

Worth noting for this clone: It differs at one base from a far larger clone, so likely a read error. The rearrangement uses TRBV30 and TRBJ1-4; D is possibly TRBD1 (6 bases). This CDR3 has 16 amino acids. Germline V gene data show CDR1 as GTSNPN and CDR2 as SVGIG (reference sequence). CDR3 amino acids: CAWSAIPQGSNAKLFF. The CDR3, as DNA: TGTGCCTGGAGTGCCATTCCACAGGGATCTAATGCAAAACTGTTTTTT.

Turning to this clone: Given a far larger clone just one base away, this is likely a sequencing read error. At the DNA level, this CDR3 is encoded by other sequences in the same sample as well. V and J are TRBV28 and TRBJ1-4; a weak D match, TRBD1 (5 bases). Germline V gene lookup returns CDR1 MDHEN and CDR2 SYDVKM. The CDR3 is 14 amino acids. This CDR3 is CASSGRDLDEKLFF. CDR3 in DNA: TGTGCTAGCAGTGGCCGGGACTTAGATGAAAAACTGTTTTTT.

V usage is TRBV27 and J usage is TRBJ2-3, with 7 bases fitting TRBD2. The CDR3 loop spans 16 amino acids. Germline CDR1 MNHEY, CDR2 SMNVEV (reference sequence). Unmatched junction bases numbered 7, after V lost 2 bases and J lost 2 bases. The CDR3 DNA reads TGTGCCAGCAGTTTAACGCCTAGCGGCATCACAGATACGCAGTATTTT. This codes for CASSLTPSGITDTQYF.

This chain connects TRBV27 to TRBJ1-5; TRBD1 matches 11 bases. Trimming removed 5 bases from V and 2 bases from J; junction bases left unmatched: 5. The CDR3 has 16 amino acids. Germline V lookup: CDR1 MNHEY, CDR2 SMNVEV (reference sequence). CDR3 in DNA: TGTGCCAGCAGTCGGACAGGGGGCGGGGGCAATCAGCCCCAGCATTTT. Amino acids: CASSRTGGGGNQPQHF.

This clone showed up just a few times. This chain connects TRBV11-1 to TRBJ2-7; the D is unclear. This CDR3 is 13 amino acids long. Per germline, CDR1 SGHAT and CDR2 FQDESV (reference sequence). Trimming removed 3 bases from V and 2 bases from J, with 8 bases in between. The chain's CDR3 is CASSFSPAYEQYF. CDR3 nucleotide sequence: TGTGCCAGCAGCTTCTCCCCAGCCTACGAGCAGTACTTC.

V gene TRBV4-3 combines with J gene TRBJ2-3; the D is unclear. This CDR3 has 16 residues. V was pared by 0 bases and J by 4 bases, with 14 bases between. Germline lookup yields CDR1 LGHNA and CDR2 YSLEER. As DNA, the CDR3 is TGCGCCAGCAGCCAAGATAGGGATTCGGCCCCAGATACGCAGTATTTT. This gives the protein CASSQDRDSAPDTQYF.

This clone has a handful of counts. J is TRBJ2-7 and V is TRBV23-1, with D perhaps assigned TRBD1 or TRBD2 (5 bases each). TRBV23-1 is placed among ORFs of uncertain function. Trimming removed 3 bases at V and 2 bases at J, with 14 bases between. This CDR3 is 15 amino acids long. The CDR3 sequence: CASSQGVDRAYEQYF. The CDR3, as DNA: TGCGCCAGCAGTCAGGGGGTGGACCGAGCCTACGAGCAGTACTTC.

V usage is TRBV6-5 and J usage is TRBJ2-5, with D possibly matching TRBD2 (6 bases). Trimming took 6 bases from V and 9 from J, leaving 20 bases between them. Germline V CDR1 and CDR2: MNHEY, SVGAGI. This CDR3 has 14 amino acids. The CDR3: CASSTGRSPTAQYF. The CDR3 DNA reads as TGTGCCAGCAGCACGGGGAGGTCCCCCACGGCCCAGTACTTC.

V gene TRBV11-2 combines with J gene TRBJ2-7; D is perhaps TRBD1 or TRBD2 (5 bases each). This CDR3 is built from 12 residues. CDR1 and CDR2 (germline): SGHAT, FQNNGV. Trimming removed 3 bases from V and 6 bases from J, with 9 bases in between. Written as DNA, the CDR3 is TGTGCCAGCAGCTTCGGGGCGGGCGAGCAGTACTTC. Translation gives CASSFGAGEQYF.

This clone has only a few counts. A much larger clone is a single base away; this may be a read error. This chain uses TRBV9 with TRBJ2-7; the match to TRBD1 covers 7 bases. V lost 3 bases to trimming and J lost 5 bases; unmatched junction nucleotides: 11. The CDR3 runs to 15 residues. Germline CDR1 SGDLS, CDR2 YYNGEE. The CDR3 protein is CASSAAGGPSNEQYF. The CDR3 region has the DNA TGTGCCAGCAGCGCCGCAGGGGGTCCTTCGAACGAGCAGTACTTC.

V gene TRBV7-3 combines with J gene TRBJ2-1; TRBD2 agrees at 10 bases. Trimming at V came to 4 bases and at J to 4 bases, leaving 13 bases not matched to a gene. Germline CDR1 reads SGHTA; CDR2 reads FQGTGA. CDR3 length: 18 amino acids. The CDR3 nucleotides read TGTGCCAGCAGCTCGGGCGGGGTAGCGGGAGGTAGGTACAATGAGCAGTTCTTC. This sequence encodes CASSSGGVAGGRYNEQFF.

On this clone: A much larger clone sits a single nucleotide away, making a read error possible. The genes are TRBV30 and TRBJ2-7; tentatively, D is TRBD1 (6 bases). CDR1 and CDR2 from the germline V gene are GTSNPN and SVGIG (reference sequence). The CDR3 extends over 13 amino acids. As DNA, the CDR3 is TGTGCCTGGAAACCGGACAGTCACTACGTGCAGTACTTC. It translates to CAWKPDSHYVQYF.

The chain uses TRBV2 and TRBJ2-7; a possible D gene is TRBD1 (6 bases). V lost 6 bases and J 4 bases, leaving 16 bases between the germline ends. This CDR3 is built from 14 residues. In germline, CDR1 is SNHLY, CDR2 FYNNEI. This CDR3 reads CASRPGTLPYEQYF. The CDR3 DNA is TGTGCCAGCAGGCCCGGGACATTACCTTACGAGCAGTACTTC.

This chain connects TRBV7-2 to TRBJ2-3; no reliable D call. Germline CDR1 is SGHTA and CDR2 is FQGNSA. V was pared by 5 bases and J by 9 bases, with 15 bases between. This CDR3 comprises 13 residues. Here the CDR3 reads CASSLGLHGTQYF. As DNA, the CDR3 is TGTGCCAGCAGCCTTGGCCTCCACGGAACGCAGTATTTT.

This chain connects TRBV18 to TRBJ2-3, with 9 bases matching TRBD2. The V segment lost 6 bases and the J segment 0 bases; nucleotides outside the gene matches: 4. This CDR3 has 15 amino acids. CDR1 and CDR2 (germline): KGHSH, LQKENI. The CDR3 reads CASSGLAESTDTQYF. In DNA form, the CDR3 reads TGTGCCAGCTCGGGACTAGCAGAGAGCACAGATACGCAGTATTTT. Supplemented by reference TRBV18 and TRBJ2-3, the full variable domain reads NAGVMQNPRHLVRRRGQEARLRCSPMKGHSHVYWYRQLPEEGLKFMVYLQKENIIDESGMPKERFSAEFPKEGPSILRIQQVVRGDSAAYFCASSGLAESTDTQYFGPGTRLTVL.

A few counts support this clone. The V and J genes are TRBV28 and TRBJ2-3; TRBD2 might be the D (6 bases). Trimming took 6 bases from V and 3 from J, leaving 7 bases between them. Looked up from germline, CDR1 is MDHEN and CDR2 is SYDVKM. The CDR3 consists of 12 residues. For the CDR3, the DNA is TGTGCCAGCAGGGGGGGTACAGATACGCAGTATTTT. It specifies CASRGGTDTQYF.

The chain joins TRBV5-1 to TRBJ2-3; D is possibly TRBD1 (5 bases). V was cut by 1 base and J by 5 bases, with 17 bases left in between. The length of the CDR3 is 16 residues. CDR1 is SGHRS and CDR2 is YFSETQ in the germline V gene. CDR3 in DNA: TGCGCCAGCAGCTTGCGGTCTAGAAACACAGGAGATACGCAGTATTTT. Translation: CASSLRSRNTGDTQYF.

A single count supports this clone. The V and J genes are TRBV27 and TRBJ1-5; possible D gene TRBD1, 5 bases. Germline-derived CDR1 and CDR2 are MNHEY and SMNVEV (reference sequence). The CDR3 consists of 13 residues. V was shortened by 5 bases and J by 4 bases, with 9 bases between the two germline ends. The DNA of the CDR3 is TGTGCCAGCAGTCCCGACAGAAATCAGCCCCAGCATTTT. Amino acid sequence: CASSPDRNQPQHF.

This clone was recorded many times. The chain combines TRBV15 with TRBJ1-1, with D possibly matching TRBD1 (6 bases). Trimming shortened V by 7 bases and J by 4 bases, and 22 bases separated the two germline ends. The CDR3 is made up of 16 amino acids. In germline, CDR1 is LNHNV, CDR2 YYDKDF (reference sequence). CDR3 sequence (DNA): TGTGCCACCACCTCGGGCCTCAATGGAGGGGGCACTGAAGCTTTCTTT. This codes for CATTSGLNGGGTEAFF. Variable domain in full (rest from reference TRBV15 and TRBJ1-1): DAMVIQNPRYQVTQFGKPVTLSCSQTLNHNVMYWYQQKSSQAPKLLFHYYDKDFNNEADTPDNFQSRRPNTSFCFLDIRSPGLGDTAMYLCATTSGLNGGGTEAFFGQGTRLTVV.

The V call is TRBV5-1, the J call TRBJ2-7, with 9 nucleotides matching TRBD2. After removal of 4 bases from V and 0 bases from J, the junction contained 8 bases not matched to a gene. CDR3 length: 16 residues. In germline, CDR1 is SGHRS, CDR2 YFSETQ. CDR3 in amino acids: CASSGKTSGSSYEQYF. CDR3 in DNA: TGCGCCAGCAGCGGAAAGACTAGCGGAAGCTCCTACGAGCAGTACTTC.